This passage covers 5 T cell receptor beta chains from one sample sequenced in a study of blood T cell repertoires in COVID-19. Method: immunoSEQ multiplex PCR; TCRdb's copy keeps in-frame clones and lacks some. The data hold 180,000 or so clones, with around 86% observed a single time. Material: peripheral blood. The receptors come from a man aged 18 to 30 with acute or convalescent COVID-19.

V and J are TRBV7-3 and TRBJ2-7, with TRBD2 as a possible D gene (5 bases). The CDR3 covers 16 residues. V gave up 3 bases and J gave up 0 bases, with 15 bases separating them. Per germline, CDR1 SGHTA and CDR2 FQGTGA. The CDR3 protein is CASSFRLEESSYEQYV. CDR3 coding DNA: TGTGCCAGCAGCTTCCGCTTGGAGGAGAGCTCCTACGAGCAGTACGTC.

As DNA, the CDR3 is TGCGCCAGCAGTCCCGGGAATAACTATGGCTACACCTTC. This translates into CASSPGNNYGYTF. The V and J genes are TRBV4-1 and TRBJ1-2; no definite D call. The CDR3 totals 13 residues. Germline values: CDR1 MGHRA, CDR2 YSYEKL. V lost 6 bases, J lost 1 base, and 9 bases lay in between.

The V gene is TRBV18, the J gene TRBJ2-3; 8 bases agree with TRBD2. The V segment lost 3 bases and the J segment 3 bases; nucleotides outside the gene matches: 8. The length of the CDR3 is 16 residues. The germline V gene encodes CDR1 KGHSH and CDR2 LQKENI. The CDR3 here is CASSPLSGGDTDTQYF. DNA for the CDR3: TGTGCCAGCTCACCTTTAAGCGGGGGCGATACAGATACGCAGTATTTT.

The chain carries TRBV14 and TRBJ2-5; TRBD2 might be the D (5 bases). Germline V gene sequence: CDR1 SGHDN, CDR2 FVKESK. V lost 1 base and J lost 7, with 7 bases in between. This CDR3 spans 12 amino acids. The CDR3 nucleotides read TGTGCCAGCAGCCAAGTTCGGGGGACCCAGTACTTC. Its protein is CASSQVRGTQYF.

The chain links TRBV5-1 to TRBJ1-2; 7 bases fit TRBD1. This CDR3 is 14 amino acids long. In germline, CDR1 is SGHRS, CDR2 YFSETQ. J lost 5 bases, V lost 0 bases, and 4 bases had no gene match. In nucleotides, the CDR3 is TGCGCCAGCAGCTTGGACCAGGGGGAGTATGGCTACACCTTC. It codes for CASSLDQGEYGYTF.